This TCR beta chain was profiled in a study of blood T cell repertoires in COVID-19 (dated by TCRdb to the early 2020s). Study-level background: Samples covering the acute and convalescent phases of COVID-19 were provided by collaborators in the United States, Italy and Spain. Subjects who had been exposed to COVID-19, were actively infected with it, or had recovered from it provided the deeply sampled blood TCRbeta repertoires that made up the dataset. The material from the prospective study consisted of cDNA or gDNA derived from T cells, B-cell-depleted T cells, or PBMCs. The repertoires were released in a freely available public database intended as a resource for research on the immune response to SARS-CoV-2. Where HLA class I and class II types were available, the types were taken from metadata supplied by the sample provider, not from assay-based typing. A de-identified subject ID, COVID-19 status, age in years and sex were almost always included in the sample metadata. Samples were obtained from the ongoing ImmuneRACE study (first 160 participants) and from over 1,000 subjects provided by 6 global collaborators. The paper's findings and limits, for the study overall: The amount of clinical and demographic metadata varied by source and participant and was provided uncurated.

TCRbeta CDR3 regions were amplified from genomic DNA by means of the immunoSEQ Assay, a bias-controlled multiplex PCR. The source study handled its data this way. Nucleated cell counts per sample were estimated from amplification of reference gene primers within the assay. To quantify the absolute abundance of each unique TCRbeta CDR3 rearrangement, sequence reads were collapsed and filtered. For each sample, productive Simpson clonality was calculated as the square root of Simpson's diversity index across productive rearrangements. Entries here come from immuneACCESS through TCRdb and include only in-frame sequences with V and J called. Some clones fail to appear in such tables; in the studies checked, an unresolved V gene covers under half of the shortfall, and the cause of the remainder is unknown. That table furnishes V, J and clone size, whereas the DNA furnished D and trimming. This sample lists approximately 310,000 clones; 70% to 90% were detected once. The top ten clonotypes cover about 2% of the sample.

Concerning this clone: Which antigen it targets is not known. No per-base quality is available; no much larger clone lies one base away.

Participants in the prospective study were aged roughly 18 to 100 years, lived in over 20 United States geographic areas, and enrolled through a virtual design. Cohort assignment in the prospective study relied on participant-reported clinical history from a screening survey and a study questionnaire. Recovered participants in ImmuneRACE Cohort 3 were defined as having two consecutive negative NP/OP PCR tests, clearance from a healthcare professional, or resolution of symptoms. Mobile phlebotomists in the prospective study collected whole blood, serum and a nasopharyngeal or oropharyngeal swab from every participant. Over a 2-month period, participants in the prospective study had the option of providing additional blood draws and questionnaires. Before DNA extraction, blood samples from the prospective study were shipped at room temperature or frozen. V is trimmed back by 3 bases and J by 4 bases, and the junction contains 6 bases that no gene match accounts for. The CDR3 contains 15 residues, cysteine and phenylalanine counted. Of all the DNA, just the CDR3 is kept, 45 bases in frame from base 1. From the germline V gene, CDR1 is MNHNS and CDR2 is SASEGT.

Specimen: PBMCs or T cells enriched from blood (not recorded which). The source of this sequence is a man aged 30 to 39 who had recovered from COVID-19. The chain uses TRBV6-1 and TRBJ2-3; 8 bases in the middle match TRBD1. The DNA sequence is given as TGTGCCAGCAGTGACCCGCCGGACAGGGCAGATACGCAGTATTTT. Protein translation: CASSDPPDRADTQYF.